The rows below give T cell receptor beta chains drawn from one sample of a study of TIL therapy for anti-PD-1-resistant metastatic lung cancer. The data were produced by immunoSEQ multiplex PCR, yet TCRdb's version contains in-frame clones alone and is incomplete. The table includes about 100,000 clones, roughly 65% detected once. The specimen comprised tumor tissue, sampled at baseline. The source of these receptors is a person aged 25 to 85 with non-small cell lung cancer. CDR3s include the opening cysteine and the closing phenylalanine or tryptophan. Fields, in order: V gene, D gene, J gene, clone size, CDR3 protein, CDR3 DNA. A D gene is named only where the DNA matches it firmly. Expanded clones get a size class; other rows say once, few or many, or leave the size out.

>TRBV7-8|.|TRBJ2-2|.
CASTRLRNTGELFF
TGTGCCAGCACCAGACTAAGGAACACCGGGGAGCTGTTTTTT
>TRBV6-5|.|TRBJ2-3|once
CASTQYDTQYF
TGTGCCAGCACCCAGTATGATACGCAGTATTTT
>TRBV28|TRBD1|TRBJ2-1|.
CASMPPGQGHNEQFF
TGTGCCAGCATGCCCCCGGGACAGGGCCACAATGAGCAGTTCTTC
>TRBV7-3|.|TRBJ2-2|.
CASSLMGQSTGELFF
TGTGCCAGCAGCTTAATGGGACAAAGCACCGGGGAGCTGTTTTTT
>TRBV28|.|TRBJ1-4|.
CASRGGAGEKLFF
TGTGCCAGCAGGGGGGGGGCCGGCGAAAAACTGTTTTTT
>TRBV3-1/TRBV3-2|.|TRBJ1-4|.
CASSHNFGTDEKLFF
TGTGCCAGCAGCCATAACTTCGGCACAGATGAAAAACTGTTTTTT
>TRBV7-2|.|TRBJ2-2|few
CASSFRPDSGGELFF
TGTGCCAGCAGCTTTCGGCCGGATTCGGGCGGGGAGCTGTTTTTT
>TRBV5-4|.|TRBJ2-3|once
CASSLFVTDTQYF
TGTGCCAGCAGCTTGTTTGTGACAGATACGCAGTATTTT
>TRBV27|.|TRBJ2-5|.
CASSPNGETQYF
TGTGCCAGCAGTCCAAACGGGGAGACCCAGTACTTC
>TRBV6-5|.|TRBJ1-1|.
CASNGAFNTEAFF
TGTGCCAGCAACGGGGCCTTTAACACTGAAGCTTTCTTT
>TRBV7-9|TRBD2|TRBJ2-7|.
CASSLGLAGFYEQYF
TGTGCCAGCAGCTTAGGTCTAGCGGGGTTCTACGAGCAGTACTTC
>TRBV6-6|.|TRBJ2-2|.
CASSWGAPGTGELFF
TGTGCCAGCAGTTGGGGGGCGCCGGGCACCGGGGAGCTGTTTTTT
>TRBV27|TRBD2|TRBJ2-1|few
CASSPPASGSVNEQFF
TGTGCCAGCAGTCCCCCGGCTAGCGGGAGCGTAAATGAGCAGTTCTTC
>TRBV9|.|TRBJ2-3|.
CASNLGGGDTQYF
TGTGCCAGCAACTTAGGGGGAGGAGATACGCAGTATTTT
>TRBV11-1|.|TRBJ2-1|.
CASSSGDTHNEQFF
TGTGCCAGCAGCTCCGGGGACACACACAATGAGCAGTTCTTC
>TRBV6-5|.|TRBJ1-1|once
CASSYSKFSGEAFF
TGTGCCAGCAGTTACTCGAAATTTTCGGGCGAAGCTTTCTTT
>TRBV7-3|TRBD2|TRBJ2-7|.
CASSLAPVQRESYEQYF
TGTGCCAGCAGCTTGGCTCCTGTCCAGCGGGAGTCCTACGAGCAGTACTTC
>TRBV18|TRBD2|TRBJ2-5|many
CASSLGLAGGQETQYF
TGTGCCAGCTCACTCGGACTAGCGGGGGGTCAAGAGACCCAGTACTTC
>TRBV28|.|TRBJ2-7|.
CASRVHGGYEQYF
TGTGCCAGCAGGGTTCACGGAGGATACGAGCAGTACTTC
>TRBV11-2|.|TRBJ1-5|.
CASSSGTSNQPQHF
TGTGCCAGCAGTTCCGGGACATCGAATCAGCCCCAGCATTTT
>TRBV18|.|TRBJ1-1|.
CASSPSGRNTEAFF
TGTGCCAGCTCACCATCAGGGAGGAACACTGAAGCTTTCTTT
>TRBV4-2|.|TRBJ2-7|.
CASSQVRMGQYF
TGTGCCAGCAGCCAAGTAAGGATGGGGCAGTACTTC
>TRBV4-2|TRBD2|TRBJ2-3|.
CASSGREGVDTQYF
TGTGCCAGCAGCGGGCGGGAGGGCGTAGATACGCAGTATTTT
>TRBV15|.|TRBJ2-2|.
CATSRGRDWTGELFF
TGTGCCACCAGCAGAGGAAGGGATTGGACCGGGGAGCTGTTTTTT
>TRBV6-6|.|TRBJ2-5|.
CASSYGKQETQYF
TGTGCCAGCAGTTACGGCAAGCAAGAGACCCAGTACTTC
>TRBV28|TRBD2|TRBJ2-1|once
CASSFGSGRAYNEQFF
TGTGCCAGCAGTTTTGGGAGCGGGAGGGCGTACAATGAGCAGTTCTTC
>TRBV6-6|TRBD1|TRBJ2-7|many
CASSRDRGDEQYF
TGTGCCAGCAGCCGGGACAGGGGGGACGAGCAGTACTTC
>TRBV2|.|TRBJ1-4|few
CASSVSPNEKLFF
TGTGCCAGCAGTGTATCGCCTAATGAAAAACTGTTTTTT
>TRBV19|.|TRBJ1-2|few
CASSMPAGGYGYTF
TGTGCCAGTAGTATGCCAGCCGGAGGCTATGGCTACACCTTC
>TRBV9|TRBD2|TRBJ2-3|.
CASSVLSWGRGADTQYF
TGTGCCAGCAGCGTATTGTCGTGGGGGAGGGGCGCAGATACGCAGTATTTT
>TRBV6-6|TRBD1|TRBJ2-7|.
CASRDSSYEQYF
TGTGCCAGCCGGGACAGCTCCTACGAGCAGTACTTC
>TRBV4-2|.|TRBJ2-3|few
CASSQVLDDLSTDTQYF
TGTGCCAGCAGCCAAGTTTTGGATGACCTCTCGACAGATACGCAGTATTTT
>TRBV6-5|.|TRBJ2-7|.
CASSRWGEQYF
TGTGCCAGCAGTCGGTGGGGGGAGCAGTACTTC
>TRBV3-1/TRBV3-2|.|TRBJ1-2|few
CASSQGLYGYTF
TGTGCCAGCAGCCAAGGTCTCTATGGCTACACCTTC
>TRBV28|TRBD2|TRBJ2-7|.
CASKRTSGSYEQYF
TGTGCCAGCAAGAGGACTAGCGGAAGCTACGAGCAGTACTTC
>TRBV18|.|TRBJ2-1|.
CASSPSSAYNEQFF
TGTGCCAGCTCACCATCGTCTGCCTACAATGAGCAGTTCTTC
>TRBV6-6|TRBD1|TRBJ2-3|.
CASSSVGTGTDTQYF
TGTGCCAGCAGTTCTGTAGGGACAGGCACAGATACGCAGTATTTT
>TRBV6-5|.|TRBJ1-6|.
CASSYAGRDNSPLHF
TGTGCCAGCAGTTACGCAGGGAGGGATAATTCACCCCTCCACTTT
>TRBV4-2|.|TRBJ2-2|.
CASSQELIANTGELFF
TGTGCCAGCAGCCAAGAATTGATCGCGAACACTGGGGAGCTGTTTTTT
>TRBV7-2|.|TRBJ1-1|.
CASSLLSNTEAFF
TGTGCCAGCAGCTTACTTTCGAACACTGAAGCTTTCTTT
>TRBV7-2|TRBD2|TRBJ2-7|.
CASSVILAGANLYEQYF
TGTGCCAGCAGCGTGATACTAGCGGGAGCTAACCTCTACGAGCAGTACTTC
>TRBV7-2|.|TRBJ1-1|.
CASSFGGGIEAFF
TGTGCCAGCAGCTTTGGAGGTGGGATTGAAGCTTTCTTT
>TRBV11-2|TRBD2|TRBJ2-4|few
CASSPGGNIQYF
TGTGCCAGCAGCCCGGGGGGAAACATTCAGTACTTC
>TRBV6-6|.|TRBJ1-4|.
CASRRRANEKLFF
TGTGCCAGCCGAAGGCGGGCGAATGAAAAACTGTTTTTT
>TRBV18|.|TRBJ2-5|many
CASSPSGEVETQYF
TGTGCCAGCTCACCTTCAGGGGAAGTGGAGACCCAGTACTTC
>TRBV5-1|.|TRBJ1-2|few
CASSLDLTNYGYTF
TGCGCCAGCAGCTTGGATTTGACTAACTATGGCTACACCTTC
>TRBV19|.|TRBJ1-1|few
CASSITRIMNTEAFF
TGTGCCAGTAGTATAACAAGGATCATGAACACTGAAGCTTTCTTT
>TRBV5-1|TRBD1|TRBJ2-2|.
CASSLGTGGYTGELFF
TGCGCCAGCAGCTTGGGGACAGGGGGATACACCGGGGAGCTGTTTTTT
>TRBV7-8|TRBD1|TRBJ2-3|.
CASSRRDSDTDTQYF
TGTGCCAGCAGTCGCCGGGACAGCGACACAGATACGCAGTATTTT